This T cell receptor (beta chain) stems from a study of cytomegalovirus exposure and HLA in healthy donors. Whole-study findings and limits: Some TCR beta chains (roughly 160 of them) were listed as cytomegalovirus-associated.

The CDR3 covers 16 residues. Germline-derived CDR1 and CDR2 are MGHRA and YSYEKL. Trimming stripped 4 bases from V and 2 bases from J, with 15 bases between. This clone was counted a single time. Its antigen is currently unknown. Only in-frame clones appear in the TCRdb table, and some are missing; sequencing was by immunoSEQ multiplex PCR. The sample has about 110,000 clones, around 90% seen once; the top ten hold 1.5% to 2%. Sequencing used PBMCs. The chain combines TRBV4-1 with TRBJ1-5, with a weak D call TRBD1 (6 bases). The receptor's source is a woman aged 18 to 35 in good health and CMV-seropositive. The CDR3, as DNA: TGCGCCAGCAGCCGAAACTCAGGGGACGGCAATCAGCCCCAGCATTTT. It yields the protein CASSRNSGDGNQPQHF.